Listed here are 12 T cell receptor beta chains from one sample, sequenced in a study of blood T cell repertoires in COVID-19. Libraries were prepared by immunoSEQ multiplex PCR; TCRdb keeps only in-frame clonotypes and omits some of them. The sample yields some 300,000 clones, more than 75% seen once. The sample was PBMCs or T cells enriched from blood (not recorded which). These receptors came from a woman aged 55-69 years in a cohort exposed to, infected with or recovered from COVID-19 (not recorded which).

This chain joins TRBV5-1 and TRBJ2-5; tentative D call: TRBD1 (6 bases). Germline CDR1 is SGHRS and CDR2 is YFSETQ. The CDR3 is 14 amino acids. Trimming removed 0 bases from V and 7 bases from J, with 13 bases in between. Written as DNA, the CDR3 is TGCGCCAGCAGCTTGGGGGTAGTAGGGGGGACCCAGTACTTC. Protein sequence: CASSLGVVGGTQYF.

The rearrangement joins TRBV7-8 to TRBJ2-6; TRBD1 is a possible D gene (5 bases). Germline V gives CDR1 SGHVS, CDR2 FQNEAQ. V gave up 11 bases and J gave up 4 bases, with 9 bases separating them. The CDR3 runs 12 residues. CDR3 coding DNA: TGTGCCTCCAGGGCCGGGGCCAACGTCCTGACTTTC. Translated, it gives CASRAGANVLTF.

The CDR3 DNA sequence: TGTGCCAGCAGCGCGGAACCGGGACAGGGGAGGGCTGAGCAGTACTTC. It encodes CASSAEPGQGRAEQYF. The V call is TRBV9, the J call TRBJ2-7; TRBD1 matches 10 bases. J lost 7 bases, V lost 3 bases, and 13 bases had no gene match. In germline, CDR1 is SGDLS, CDR2 YYNGEE. The CDR3 sequence is 16 residues long.

The chain uses TRBV5-1 and TRBJ2-7, with 11 nucleotides matching TRBD2. CDR3 length equals 18 residues. V dropped 0 bases and J dropped 4; count of bases not matched to a gene: 12. Germline V CDR1 and CDR2: SGHRS, YFSETQ. The CDR3 DNA follows: TGCGCCAGCAGCTTGGCAGGTGCGGGGACTAGCGGAAGGTACGAGCAGTACTTC. Its translation: CASSLAGAGTSGRYEQYF.

This chain connects TRBV5-8 to TRBJ2-4; 7 positions match TRBD1. From germline, CDR1 is SGHTS and CDR2 YDEGEE. This CDR3 region has 17 residues. V trimming: 3 bases; J trimming: 2 bases; junction bases outside the gene matches: 11. The CDR3 sequence is CASSYQTGIGSKNIQYF. The CDR3 region has the DNA TGTGCCAGCAGCTATCAGACAGGGATCGGGTCCAAAAACATTCAGTACTTC. Based on the CDR3 plus reference TRBV5-8 and TRBJ2-4, the full variable domain is EAGVTQSPTHLIKTRGQQATLRCSPISGHTSVYWYQQALGLGLQFLLWYDEGEERNRGNFPPRFSGRQFPNYSSELNVNALELEDSALYLCASSYQTGIGSKNIQYFGAGTRLSVL.

This chain links TRBV4-3 with TRBJ2-2; tentatively, D is TRBD1 (5 bases). Between the trimmed V and J ends, which lost 5 bases and 3 bases, there was a span of 16 bases. Germline assignment: CDR1 LGHNA and CDR2 YSLEER. This CDR3 has 16 amino acids. The CDR3 DNA sequence: TGCGCCAGCAGCTTTTCACAGGATGGGGACACCGGGGAGCTGTTTTTT. Its translation is CASSFSQDGDTGELFF.

This chain connects TRBV30 to TRBJ2-7; D gene unclear. Trimming left V 2 bases short and J 1 base short, with 6 bases between. The CDR3 loop spans 12 amino acids. Germline CDR1 reads GTSNPN; CDR2 reads SVGIG (reference sequence). The CDR3 loop is CAWSRESYEQYF. CDR3 nucleotides: TGTGCCTGGAGTCGAGAGTCCTACGAGCAGTACTTC.

V and J are TRBV4-3 and TRBJ2-7; D is perhaps TRBD1 (6 bases). V was shortened by 0 bases and J by 3 bases, with 18 bases between the two germline ends. This CDR3 contains 17 residues. CDR1 LGHNA and CDR2 YSLEER come from the germline V gene. The CDR3 loop reads CASSQDGNQGIVYEQYF. Written as DNA, the CDR3 is TGCGCCAGCAGCCAAGATGGGAACCAGGGGATCGTCTACGAGCAGTACTTC.

V is TRBV10-1 and J is TRBJ2-3, with 8 bases lining up with TRBD2. Germline CDR1 WNHNN, CDR2 SYGVQD (reference sequence). The CDR3 is 15 amino acids. Unmatched junction bases numbered 7, after V lost 6 bases and J lost 2 bases. The chain's CDR3 is CASSSGSVYTDTQYF. In nucleotides, the CDR3 is TGCGCCAGCAGCAGCGGGAGCGTCTACACAGATACGCAGTATTTT.

DNA of the CDR3: TGTGCCAGCACCCCCTACGCGGGAGCCTACGAGCAGTACTTC. Encoded protein: CASTPYAGAYEQYF. This chain connects TRBV7-9 to TRBJ2-7, with 7 positions matching TRBD2. The CDR3 runs to 14 residues. CDR1 and CDR2 from the germline V gene are SEHNR and FQNEAQ (reference sequence). The V gene end was trimmed by 7 bases and the J gene end by 2 bases; junction bases not matched to a gene: 8.

The V call is TRBV11-2, the J call TRBJ2-7; the D is unclear. Germline V CDR1 and CDR2: SGHAT, FQNNGV. Deletions cut 1 base from V and 0 bases from J, with 7 bases between. The CDR3 is made up of 14 amino acids. The CDR3 protein is CASSLVPLSYEQYF. The CDR3 nucleotides are TGTGCCAGCAGCTTAGTACCACTCTCCTACGAGCAGTACTTC.

The chain joins TRBV7-2 to TRBJ2-7, with 8 bases matching TRBD1. The ends lost 1 base at V and 2 bases at J; junction bases unmatched: 4. CDR1 SGHTA and CDR2 FQGNSA come from the germline V gene. The CDR3 is made up of 15 amino acids. The chain's CDR3 is CASSLVGTGAYEQYF. CDR3 sequence (DNA): TGTGCCAGCAGCTTAGTGGGGACAGGAGCCTACGAGCAGTACTTC.